A single sample is the source of the 21 T cell receptor beta chains below, sequenced in a study of neoadjuvant anti-PD-1 for oral cavity cancer. Time point defined: after neoadjuvant nivolumab, at surgical resection. The data were produced by immunoSEQ multiplex PCR, yet TCRdb's version contains in-frame clones alone and is incomplete. The sample lists over 65,000 clones; roughly 90% were seen once. The material was PBMCs, obtained after nivolumab (anti-PD-1) treatment. The receptors shown here come from a person aged 40 to 85 with oral cavity squamous cell carcinoma.

This chain connects TRBV6-5 to TRBJ1-4, with D unresolved. The V gene lost 6 bases and the J gene lost 7 bases, with 9 bases spanning the gap. In germline, CDR1 is MNHEY, CDR2 SVGAGI. The CDR3 sequence is 12 residues long. Here the CDR3 reads CASRDMAEKLFF. CDR3 DNA sequence: TGTGCCAGCAGGGATATGGCTGAAAAACTGTTTTTT.

The chain employs TRBV10-3 and TRBJ2-6; 7 nucleotides align to TRBD2. The CDR3 extends over 18 amino acids. Germline loops: CDR1 ENHRY, CDR2 SYGVKD. The V gene end was trimmed by 0 bases and the J gene end by 0 bases; junction bases not matched to a gene: 5. The CDR3 nucleotides read TGTGCCATCAGTGAGTCGGGGGGGTTAGGCTCTGGGGCCAACGTCCTGACTTTC. It yields the protein CAISESGGLGSGANVLTF.

This chain links TRBV23-1 with TRBJ1-2; D might be TRBD1 (5 bases). TRBV23-1 is noted as an ORF with a role that remains uncertain. The CDR3 has 14 residues. V was pared by 2 bases and J by 8 bases, with 15 bases between. CDR3: CASSQGRGIEGYTF. The CDR3, as DNA: TGCGCCAGCAGTCAAGGGCGGGGGATCGAGGGCTACACCTTC.

This clone was seen a few times. The genes are TRBV11-2 and TRBJ2-1; TRBD2 aligns across 7 bases. From germline, CDR1 is SGHAT and CDR2 FQNNGV. The trim removed 4 bases at V and 4 bases at J, leaving 7 bases unmatched. The CDR3 sequence is 15 residues long. CDR3 in DNA: TGTGCCAGCAGCTGGGGGGGGAGACGATACAATGAGCAGTTCTTC. This codes for CASSWGGRRYNEQFF.

The V call is TRBV5-1, the J call TRBJ1-1; no clear D. Trimming shortened V by 4 bases and J by 3 bases, and 19 bases separated the two germline ends. The CDR3 is 16 residues long. Germline CDR1 SGHRS, CDR2 YFSETQ. The CDR3 bases are TGCGCCAGCAGCCACGGACGGAACCCTAGGGACACTGAAGCTTTCTTT. It is translated as CASSHGRNPRDTEAFF.

The chain couples TRBV7-2 to TRBJ1-5; possible D gene TRBD1, 5 bases. The V gene lost 3 bases and the J gene lost 2 bases, with 11 bases spanning the gap. The CDR3 consists of 15 residues. CDR1 is SGHTA, CDR2 FQGNSA, per germline. The CDR3 DNA reads as TGTGCCAGCAGCTTCCAGGGCACCGGCAATCAGCCCCAGCATTTT. Protein: CASSFQGTGNQPQHF.

The DNA for the CDR3 is TGCAGCGTGAAGGGCGGGGGGTCCTACAATGAGCAGTTCTTC. This codes for CSVKGGGSYNEQFF. The rearrangement joins TRBV29-1 to TRBJ2-1; 8 nucleotides align to TRBD2. Trimming took 6 bases from V and 1 from J; bases not matched to a gene: 5. From germline, CDR1 is SQVTM and CDR2 ANQGSEA. The CDR3 is made up of 14 amino acids.

In DNA, the CDR3 is TGTGCCAGCAGCGTTGGTCTACCGAAAGAGACCCAGTACTTC. It translates to CASSVGLPKETQYF. The chain joins TRBV9 to TRBJ2-5; D is uncertain. Germline V gene data show CDR1 as SGDLS and CDR2 as YYNGEE. The germline V and J ends were trimmed by 2 bases and 3 bases, with 11 bases remaining between them. This CDR3 has 14 residues.

The chain carries TRBV5-1 and TRBJ2-5; D is ambiguous. In germline, CDR1 is SGHRS, CDR2 YFSETQ. Trimming left V 1 base short and J 4 bases short, with 8 bases between. The CDR3 has 13 amino acids. CDR3 DNA sequence: TGCGCCAGCAGCTTGAACATCCGAGAGACCCAGTACTTC. Translated: CASSLNIRETQYF.

J is TRBJ2-7 and V is TRBV7-3; maybe TRBD1 (5 bases). The CDR3 contains 14 residues. Germline loops: CDR1 SGHTA, CDR2 FQGTGA. V lost 5 bases to trimming and J lost 6 bases, with 17 bases between them. CDR3 in amino acids: CASSRQGGYAEQYF. The CDR3, as DNA: TGTGCCAGCAGCCGTCAGGGTGGTTACGCCGAGCAGTACTTC.

The CDR3 loop reads CASRDQQGNEQFF. The DNA for the CDR3 is TGCGCCAGCAGGGATCAACAGGGAAACGAGCAGTTCTTC. The chain uses TRBV5-1 and TRBJ2-1; D may be TRBD1 (6 bases). The CDR3 sequence is 13 residues long. The V gene lost 5 bases and the J gene lost 10 bases, with 16 bases spanning the gap. Germline V gene data show CDR1 as SGHRS and CDR2 as YFSETQ.

The chain links TRBV7-3 to TRBJ2-6; the D call may be TRBD1 or TRBD2 (5 bases each). Germline values: CDR1 SGHTA, CDR2 FQGTGA. This CDR3 comprises 16 residues. V was pared by 3 bases and J by 4 bases, with 13 bases between. This CDR3 is CASSFISGTGANVLTF. The CDR3 DNA sequence: TGTGCCAGCAGCTTTATTTCCGGGACCGGGGCCAACGTCCTGACTTTC.

CDR3 sequence: CATSGLQGADGTNEKLFF. The CDR3 DNA follows: TGTGCCACCAGCGGGCTGCAGGGGGCGGATGGCACTAATGAAAAACTGTTTTTT. The chain recombines TRBV15 with TRBJ1-4; 8 nucleotides align to TRBD1. CDR1 and CDR2 (germline): LNHNV, YYDKDF (reference sequence). This CDR3 has 18 residues. The V gene end was trimmed by 5 bases and the J gene end by 2 bases; junction bases not matched to a gene: 13.

The table lists this clone with a count of one. V is TRBV4-1 and J is TRBJ2-3, with TRBD2 matching 9 bases. This CDR3 region has 17 residues. V trimming: 2 bases; J trimming: 3 bases; junction bases outside the gene matches: 9. CDR1 is MGHRA and CDR2 is YSYEKL in the germline V gene. CDR3 residues: CASSQFPLAGVTDTQYF. The CDR3 region has the DNA TGCGCCAGCAGCCAATTTCCCTTAGCGGGGGTTACAGATACGCAGTATTTT.

This clone was detected only once. The chain joins TRBV6-1 to TRBJ1-1; the match to TRBD1 covers 7 bases. Germline loops: CDR1 MNHNS, CDR2 SASEGT. The CDR3 is made up of 15 amino acids. The ends lost 5 bases at V and 1 base at J; junction bases unmatched: 7. The CDR3 nucleotides read TGTGCCAGCAGTCCAAGACAGGGAACGAACACTGAAGCTTTCTTT. Translating gives CASSPRQGTNTEAFF.

The genes are TRBV10-1 and TRBJ1-1; tentatively, D is TRBD1 (5 bases). V shed 8 bases and J shed 1 base, with 11 bases lying between them. CDR3 size: 13 residues. Germline lookup yields CDR1 WNHNN and CDR2 SYGVQD (reference sequence). CDR3 nucleotides: TGCGCCAGCCAAGCAGGGCCGAACACTGAAGCTTTCTTT. Amino acid sequence: CASQAGPNTEAFF.

This CDR3 reads CASSVGGGNQETQYF. Written as DNA, the CDR3 is TGTGCCAGCAGCGTAGGGGGCGGAAACCAAGAGACCCAGTACTTC. This chain links TRBV7-3 with TRBJ2-5; 7 positions agree with TRBD1. V shed 5 bases and J 0 bases; nucleotides not matched to a gene: 6. Germline CDR1 and CDR2: SGHTA and FQGTGA. This CDR3 is 15 amino acids long. The full variable domain, with the rest looked up from reference TRBV7-3 and TRBJ2-5, is GAGVSQTPSNKVTEKGKYVELRCDPISGHTALYWYRQSLGQGPEFLIYFQGTGAADDSGLPNDRFFAVRPEGSVSTLKIQRTERGDSAVYLCASSVGGGNQETQYFGPGTRLLVL.

A word on this clone: It may be a read error: a sequence one base away is much more abundant. The chain recombines TRBV19 with TRBJ2-3; D unclear. V was shortened by 3 bases and J by 2 bases, with 6 bases between the two germline ends. Germline V gene sequence: CDR1 LNHDA, CDR2 SQIVND (reference sequence). The CDR3 spans 13 residues. The CDR3 nucleotides are TGTGCCAGTAGTATCGCCACCACAGATACGCAGTATTTT. Its protein product is CASSIATTDTQYF.

Only a few counts were recorded for this clone. This sequence joins TRBV7-9 and TRBJ1-5; perhaps TRBD1 as D (5 bases). Germline V gene lookup returns CDR1 SEHNR and CDR2 FQNEAQ (reference sequence). Trimming stripped 5 bases from V and 9 bases from J, with 14 bases between. CDR3 length equals 13 residues. CDR3 nucleotides: TGTGCCAGCAGCGGTAGTGGCGGGGGGCCCCAGCATTTT. This encodes CASSGSGGGPQHF. Full variable domain (missing parts from reference TRBV7-9 and TRBJ1-5): DTGVSQNPRHKITKRGQNVTFRCDPISEHNRLYWYRQTLGQGPEFLTYFQNEAQLEKSRLLSDRFSAERPKGSFSTLEIQRTEQGDSAMYLCASSGSGGGPQHFGDGTRLSIL.

This clone was recorded only once. The chain carries TRBV9 and TRBJ1-1, with 9 bases aligning to TRBD1. Germline CDR1 is SGDLS and CDR2 is YYNGEE. With V trimmed by 4 bases and J by 5 bases, 9 bases remained unmatched. The CDR3 loop spans 15 amino acids. The CDR3 loop reads CASSPQQGAQTEAFF. CDR3 bases: TGTGCCAGCAGCCCCCAACAGGGGGCACAGACTGAAGCTTTCTTT.

The CDR3 DNA is TGTGCCAGCAGTGACCTAGCGGGAGGATGGGAGACCCAGTACTTC. Translation gives CASSDLAGGWETQYF. The J gene is TRBJ2-5, the V gene TRBV6-1, with 11 bases fitting TRBD2. This CDR3 contains 15 residues. V trimming: 3 bases; J trimming: 5 bases; junction bases outside the gene matches: 5. CDR1 and CDR2 (germline): MNHNS, SASEGT.